A single sample gave rise to the 22 T cell receptor beta chains below, sequenced in a study of radiotherapy plus CTLA-4 blockade in lung cancer. Using immunoSEQ multiplex PCR, the repertoire was profiled, and TCRdb retains in-frame clones only, with some absent. The sample holds some 60,000 clones, 76% seen once. The sample in question was peripheral blood, obtained from a patient treated with radiotherapy plus ipilimumab. All receptors derive from a human donor with non-small cell lung cancer who had a complete response to radiotherapy plus ipilimumab.

This clone was detected only a few times. V is TRBV7-2 and J is TRBJ2-7; D is possibly TRBD1 (6 bases). This CDR3 region has 15 residues. Germline V lookup: CDR1 SGHTA, CDR2 FQGNSA. V was cut by 3 bases and J by 6 bases, with 18 bases left in between. CDR3: CASSLVTGMKGEQYF. The DNA of the CDR3 is TGTGCCAGCAGCTTGGTTACAGGGATGAAGGGCGAGCAGTACTTC.

The V and J genes are TRBV28 and TRBJ2-6; TRBD1 might be the D (6 bases). The germline V gene has CDR1 MDHEN and CDR2 SYDVKM. This CDR3 spans 11 amino acids. Between the trimmed V and J ends, which lost 4 bases and 15 bases, there was a span of 10 bases. CDR3 loop: CASSSQGSLTF. The CDR3 DNA is TGTGCCAGCAGTTCCCAGGGGAGCCTGACTTTC.

The rearrangement uses TRBV18 and TRBJ2-2; no firm D call. The CDR3 contains 13 residues. V gave up 1 base and J gave up 6 bases, with 6 bases separating them. In germline, CDR1 is KGHSH, CDR2 LQKENI. The CDR3 DNA reads TGTGCCAGCTCACCACTATCCGCCGGGGAGCTGTTTTTT. Translated, it gives CASSPLSAGELFF.

This clone has only a few counts. V is TRBV4-3 and J is TRBJ1-4; D ambiguous. The length of the CDR3 is 14 residues. Trimming stripped 3 bases from V and 4 bases from J, with 9 bases between. CDR1 and CDR2 (germline): LGHNA, YSLEER. DNA of the CDR3: TGCGCCAGCAGCCAGAGAACGGTTAATGAAAAACTGTTTTTT. It yields the protein CASSQRTVNEKLFF.

The chain carries TRBV27 and TRBJ2-1, with 8 bases lining up with TRBD1. Losses at the gene ends were 6 bases for V and 9 bases for J; bases not matched to a gene: 13. The CDR3 is 15 amino acids. Germline V gene data show CDR1 as MNHEY and CDR2 as SMNVEV (reference sequence). The chain's CDR3 is CASSLEGRGQGEQFF. Here the CDR3 DNA reads TGTGCCAGCAGCTTAGAGGGCAGGGGGCAAGGTGAGCAGTTCTTC.

CDR3 in DNA: TGTGCCAGTAGTGCGCAGGGGCATTCACCCCTCCACTTT. Translation gives CASSAQGHSPLHF. This chain connects TRBV19 to TRBJ1-6, with D perhaps TRBD1 (6 bases). Germline CDR1 and CDR2: LNHDA and SQIVND (reference sequence). Deletions cut 5 bases from V and 8 bases from J, with 10 bases between. The CDR3 has 13 residues.

The CDR3 loop reads CASSQGTVPEKLFF. The CDR3 bases are TGCGCCAGCAGCCAAGGGACAGTGCCAGAAAAACTGTTTTTT. The chain links TRBV5-1 to TRBJ1-4; 7 bases align to TRBD1. This CDR3 spans 14 amino acids. The V gene's germline CDR1 is SGHRS and CDR2 YFSETQ. Losses at the gene ends were 4 bases for V and 8 bases for J; bases not matched to a gene: 8. The full variable domain, its missing parts supplied by reference TRBV5-1 and TRBJ1-4, is KAGVTQTPRYLIKTRGQQVTLSCSPISGHRSVSWYQQTPGQGLQFLFEYFSETQRNKGNFPGRFSGRQFSNSRSEMNVSTLELGDSALYLCASSQGTVPEKLFFGSGTQLSVL.

The chain combines TRBV25-1 with TRBJ1-1; D is unclear. CDR3 length equals 13 residues. The V gene lost 2 bases and the J gene lost 0 bases, with 4 bases spanning the gap. CDR1 MGHDK and CDR2 SYGVNS come from the germline V gene. In DNA form, the CDR3 reads TGTGCCAGCAGTGAAGCGTTGAACACTGAAGCTTTCTTT. The encoded protein is CASSEALNTEAFF.

V gene TRBV5-1 combines with J gene TRBJ1-1, with no clear D. The CDR3 covers 14 residues. V dropped 2 bases and J dropped 1 base, with 9 bases sitting between them. The germline CDR1 and CDR2 sequences are SGHRS and YFSETQ. The CDR3 nucleotides read TGCGCCAGCAGCTTCCGAGGAGGGAACACTGAAGCTTTCTTT. Protein sequence: CASSFRGGNTEAFF.

CDR3 in amino acids: CASSLQPGLNTGNEQFF. CDR3 nucleotide sequence: TGTGCCAGCAGCCTCCAACCGGGACTCAATACGGGAAATGAGCAGTTCTTC. The gene calls are TRBV11-2 and TRBJ2-1; D might be TRBD2 (6 bases). Germline CDR1 reads SGHAT; CDR2 reads FQNNGV. V lost 5 bases, J lost 7 bases, and 24 bases lay in between. The CDR3 loop spans 17 amino acids.

This rearrangement joins TRBV6-5 to TRBJ2-5; tentatively, D is TRBD2 (5 bases). CDR3 length: 15 amino acids. V was shortened by 2 bases and J by 7 bases, with 17 bases between the two germline ends. CDR1 MNHEY and CDR2 SVGAGI come from the germline V gene. The CDR3 nucleotides read TGTGCCAGCAGTTACGGTGGAGGCCAGTCGGGGACCCAGTACTTC. Translated: CASSYGGGQSGTQYF.

V gene TRBV18 combines with J gene TRBJ1-1, with TRBD1 matching over 10 bases. The CDR3 loop spans 15 amino acids. The ends lost 6 bases at V and 8 bases at J; junction bases unmatched: 12. Germline-derived CDR1 and CDR2 are KGHSH and LQKENI. CDR3 DNA: TGTGCCAGCTCGGGTACGACAGGGGGCCATAAGGAAGCTTTCTTT. As protein: CASSGTTGGHKEAFF. Full variable domain (outside the CDR3, taken from reference TRBV18 and TRBJ1-1): NAGVMQNPRHLVRRRGQEARLRCSPMKGHSHVYWYRQLPEEGLKFMVYLQKENIIDESGMPKERFSAEFPKEGPSILRIQQVVRGDSAAYFCASSGTTGGHKEAFFGQGTRLTVV.

V is TRBV2 and J is TRBJ2-7, with 8 bases matching TRBD1. This CDR3 contains 15 residues. Germline assignment: CDR1 SNHLY and CDR2 FYNNEI. The J segment lost 6 bases and the V segment lost 4 bases, leaving 11 bases of the junction unmatched. The CDR3 coding sequence is TGTGCCAGCAGTGTGAACAGGGGGACTTTCGGCGAGCAGTACTTC. Its protein product is CASSVNRGTFGEQYF.

The rearrangement uses TRBV19 and TRBJ2-6; D is perhaps TRBD1 (6 bases). V lost 3 bases and J lost 2, with 14 bases in between. Germline-derived CDR1 and CDR2 are LNHDA and SQIVND (reference sequence). The CDR3 consists of 17 residues. In DNA, the CDR3 is TGTGCCAGTAGTATGTGGATGAGGGGGACTGGGGCCAACGTCCTGACTTTC. Amino acids: CASSMWMRGTGANVLTF.

In its sample, this clone was seen once. The gene calls are TRBV11-2 and TRBJ2-7; TRBD1 matches 8 bases. This CDR3 has 15 amino acids. The V segment lost 2 bases and the J segment 1 base; nucleotides outside the gene matches: 4. Per the germline V gene, CDR1 is SGHAT and CDR2 is FQNNGV. In DNA form, the CDR3 reads TGTGCCAGCAGCTTAATCGGACAGGGTTCCTACGAGCAGTACTTC. The encoded protein is CASSLIGQGSYEQYF.

This chain joins TRBV4-3 and TRBJ1-2, with TRBD1 matching 8 bases. The CDR3 contains 15 residues. From germline, CDR1 is LGHNA and CDR2 YSLEER. J gave up 7 bases and V 1 base, and 8 bases lay outside the gene matches. The chain's CDR3 is CASSQADRGSSGYTF. In nucleotides, the CDR3 is TGCGCCAGCAGCCAAGCTGACAGGGGATCTAGTGGCTACACCTTC.

This rearrangement joins TRBV6-1 to TRBJ1-5; 8 positions match TRBD1. Germline CDR1 MNHNS, CDR2 SASEGT. The CDR3 loop spans 15 amino acids. V lost 5 bases and J lost 4; bases outside the gene matches: 7. CDR3 residues: CASSLGQGRNQPQHF. Written as DNA, the CDR3 is TGTGCCAGCAGTCTTGGACAGGGAAGAAATCAGCCCCAGCATTTT.

The chain has TRBV7-2 and TRBJ1-5; TRBD1 matches at 7 bases. The germline V gene encodes CDR1 SGHTA and CDR2 FQGNSA. The V and J ends lost 5 bases and 1 base, in that order; junction bases with no gene match: 5. CDR3 size: 15 residues. Here the CDR3 reads CASSTQQGSNQPQHF. The CDR3, as DNA: TGTGCCAGCAGCACCCAACAGGGGAGCAATCAGCCCCAGCATTTT.

The chain has TRBV11-1 and TRBJ2-5, with TRBD2 matching 10 bases. In germline, CDR1 is SGHAT, CDR2 FQDESV (reference sequence). V gave up 1 base and J gave up 3 bases; unmatched junction bases: 5. CDR3 length equals 16 residues. In DNA, the CDR3 is TGTGCCAGCAGCTTAGGTCCTAGCGGGGGAGAAGAGACCCAGTACTTC. Its protein product is CASSLGPSGGEETQYF.

The rearrangement links TRBV5-1 to TRBJ1-5; D not certain. Between the trimmed V and J ends, which lost 2 bases and 0 bases, there was a span of 6 bases. CDR1 SGHRS and CDR2 YFSETQ come from the germline V gene. CDR3 size: 14 residues. The CDR3 DNA sequence: TGCGCCAGCAGCTTCGGCGGTAGCAATCAGCCCCAGCATTTT. Residues: CASSFGGSNQPQHF.

The chain carries TRBV28 and TRBJ2-7, with D tentatively TRBD2 (6 bases). V was shortened by 5 bases and J by 2 bases, with 13 bases between the two germline ends. CDR3 length: 14 amino acids. CDR1 MDHEN and CDR2 SYDVKM come from the germline V gene. DNA of the CDR3: TGTGCCAGCAGTCCAGGAGGACTAACCTACGAGCAGTACTTC. Translating gives CASSPGGLTYEQYF.

This clone was seen just once. CDR3 sequence (DNA): TGCGCCAGCAGCTCGCCGGACTCGGGGTCACCCCTCCACTTT. Its translation is CASSSPDSGSPLHF. This chain uses TRBV5-1 with TRBJ1-6; no firm D call. Trimming took 3 bases from V and 10 from J, leaving 14 bases between them. The CDR3 loop spans 14 amino acids. The germline V gene encodes CDR1 SGHRS and CDR2 YFSETQ. Full variable domain (outside the CDR3, taken from reference TRBV5-1 and TRBJ1-6): KAGVTQTPRYLIKTRGQQVTLSCSPISGHRSVSWYQQTPGQGLQFLFEYFSETQRNKGNFPGRFSGRQFSNSRSEMNVSTLELGDSALYLCASSSPDSGSPLHFGNGTRLTVT.